These 29 T cell receptor beta chains came from one sample sequenced in a study of cytomegalovirus exposure and HLA in healthy donors. With 60 Vbeta and 13 Jbeta primers, the PCR was carried out. TCRdb's table, derived via immunoSEQ multiplex PCR, lists solely in-frame clones and lacks some. Of 150,000 to 200,000 clones in the sample, over 70% are singletons; the top ten hold 6% to 7.5%. The source material was PBMCs. These receptors were collected from a man aged 25 to 40 in good health and CMV-seropositive.

A single count supports this clone. At one of its ends the junction is not consistent with the germline gene, which may arise from a read error. The chain has TRBV30 and TRBJ2-7; D perhaps matches TRBD2 (5 bases). The CDR3 contains 14 residues. Germline assignment: CDR1 GTSNPN and CDR2 SVGIG (reference sequence). The CDR3: CAWQLGSTSHEQYF. CDR3 sequence (DNA): TGTGCCTGGCAGTTAGGGAGTACCTCCCACGAGCAGTACTTC.

This clone was counted a few times. The V and J genes are TRBV6-1 and TRBJ2-2; a possible D gene is TRBD1 (5 bases). The CDR3 has 14 residues. Looked up from germline, CDR1 is MNHNS and CDR2 is SASEGT. V shed 6 bases and J shed 4 bases, with 12 bases lying between them. The CDR3 protein is CASSQTGATGELFF. CDR3 bases: TGTGCCAGCAGCCAAACAGGCGCCACCGGGGAGCTGTTTTTT.

This chain uses TRBV7-2 with TRBJ2-5, with TRBD2 matching over 12 bases. Per the germline V gene, CDR1 is SGHTA and CDR2 is FQGNSA. Trimming cost V 4 bases and J 11 bases; bases outside gene matches: 11. The CDR3 is 15 residues long. The DNA for the CDR3 is TGTGCCAGCAGCTCTACAACTAGCGGGAGGAGGGAGCAGTACTTC. It is translated as CASSSTTSGRREQYF.

The J gene is TRBJ1-3, the V gene TRBV7-9; D is possibly TRBD1 (6 bases). In germline, CDR1 is SEHNR, CDR2 FQNEAQ (reference sequence). The CDR3 loop spans 11 amino acids. Trimming stripped 5 bases from V and 9 bases from J, with 8 bases between. CDR3 loop: CASSAQGTIYF. The CDR3 nucleotides read TGTGCCAGCAGCGCACAGGGCACCATATATTTT. Drawing the rest from reference TRBV7-9 and TRBJ1-3, the complete variable domain is DTGVSQNPRHKITKRGQNVTFRCDPISEHNRLYWYRQTLGQGPEFLTYFQNEAQLEKSRLLSDRFSAERPKGSFSTLEIQRTEQGDSAMYLCASSAQGTIYFGEGSWLTVV.

The rearrangement uses TRBV9 and TRBJ2-7; 10 bases map to TRBD2. Unmatched junction bases numbered 18, after V lost 1 base and J lost 2 bases. CDR1 and CDR2 from the germline V gene are SGDLS and YYNGEE. The CDR3 runs to 20 residues. This CDR3 is CASSVTYLGLADHKTYEQYF. DNA of the CDR3: TGTGCCAGCAGCGTAACTTACCTCGGACTAGCGGACCACAAGACCTACGAGCAGTACTTC.

This chain uses TRBV7-2 with TRBJ2-3; TRBD2 agrees at 7 bases. Germline values: CDR1 SGHTA, CDR2 FQGNSA. The CDR3 contains 17 residues. The ends lost 3 bases at V and 3 bases at J; junction bases unmatched: 12. CDR3 sequence reads: CASSFGFLAGRTDTQYF. The CDR3, as DNA: TGTGCCAGCAGCTTCGGATTTTTAGCCGGGAGGACAGATACGCAGTATTTT.

This clone has only a few counts. The rearrangement links TRBV6-1 to TRBJ1-2; D gene uncertain. V dropped 4 bases and J dropped 4 bases, with 13 bases sitting between them. Germline V lookup: CDR1 MNHNS, CDR2 SASEGT. The CDR3 is 14 amino acids. CDR3 sequence reads: CASSVSGRVYGYTF. DNA for the CDR3: TGTGCCAGCAGTGTGTCCGGGCGGGTCTATGGCTACACCTTC.

V and J are TRBV2 and TRBJ2-7; TRBD1 aligns across 8 bases. V shed 1 base and J 4 bases; nucleotides not matched to a gene: 3. The CDR3 covers 14 residues. The germline V gene encodes CDR1 SNHLY and CDR2 FYNNEI. The chain's CDR3 is CASSEGQGSYEQYF. The CDR3 DNA reads TGTGCCAGCAGTGAAGGACAGGGGAGTTACGAGCAGTACTTC.

The chain carries TRBV25-1 and TRBJ1-1; TRBD1 aligns across 12 bases. Per the germline V gene, CDR1 is MGHDK and CDR2 is SYGVNS. This CDR3 is 16 amino acids long. V lost 5 bases, J lost 4 bases, and 8 bases stayed unmatched. Here the CDR3 DNA reads TGTGCCAGCAGTCTCCGGGACAGGGGGCCGGGCACTGAAGCTTTCTTT. Translating gives CASSLRDRGPGTEAFF.

A note on this clone: The junction departs from the called germline gene at one end, perhaps through a read error. The chain couples TRBV4-2 to TRBJ2-7, with TRBD2 matching 11 bases. Germline V gives CDR1 LGHNA, CDR2 YNFKEQ. The CDR3 is made up of 14 amino acids. For the CDR3, the DNA is TGTGCCAGCAGCAAAGAGACTAGCGGGGCCGAGCAGTACTTC. Translation gives CASSKETSGAEQYF.

V is TRBV6-6 and J is TRBJ1-3; 9 bases line up with TRBD1. The J segment lost 3 bases and the V segment lost 7 bases, leaving 4 bases of the junction unmatched. The germline CDR1 and CDR2 sequences are MNHNY and SVGAGI (reference sequence). This CDR3 region has 14 residues. The DNA of the CDR3 is TGTGCCAGCAACCGGGACAGGGTTGGAAACACCATATATTTT. It encodes CASNRDRVGNTIYF.

The chain couples TRBV10-3 to TRBJ1-4; D uncertain. V lost 3 bases, J lost 8 bases, and 16 bases lay in between. The CDR3 loop spans 15 amino acids. Looked up from germline, CDR1 is ENHRY and CDR2 is SYGVKD. The CDR3 nucleotides read TGTGCCATCAGTGATCAAGTTTCTGGGAGGGAAAAACTGTTTTTT. Protein sequence: CAISDQVSGREKLFF.

V usage is TRBV18 and J usage is TRBJ2-3; D perhaps matches TRBD1 (6 bases). Germline V CDR1 and CDR2: KGHSH, LQKENI. The V end was cut by 2 bases, the J end by 5 bases, with 17 bases between. CDR3 size: 16 residues. CDR3 nucleotides: TGTGCCAGCTCACCAGACGGGACACTCCGTGGAGATACGCAGTATTTT. Residues: CASSPDGTLRGDTQYF.

CDR3 in DNA: TGCGCCAGCAGCCCCGCTAGCGGGGGGCCCTCCCAAGAGACCCAGTACTTC. Amino acid sequence: CASSPASGGPSQETQYF. The chain combines TRBV5-1 with TRBJ2-5; the match to TRBD2 covers 11 bases. V lost 4 bases, J lost 1 base, and 9 bases stayed unmatched. The CDR3 runs 17 residues. Germline CDR1 reads SGHRS; CDR2 reads YFSETQ.

V and J are TRBV9 and TRBJ1-2, with TRBD1 as a possible D gene (5 bases). Germline assignment: CDR1 SGDLS and CDR2 YYNGEE. The length of the CDR3 is 18 residues. Trimming removed 0 bases at V and 6 bases at J, with 24 bases between. CDR3 coding DNA: TGTGCCAGCAGCGTAGGGGACTACGGGGACGGGGACTATCATGGCTACACCTTC. Protein sequence: CASSVGDYGDGDYHGYTF.

The gene calls are TRBV5-1 and TRBJ2-5, with a possible D match to TRBD2 (5 bases). The CDR3 has 12 amino acids. Germline CDR1 is SGHRS and CDR2 is YFSETQ. V was clipped by 2 bases and J by 3 bases, with 5 bases between them. CDR3: CASSFGEETQYF. Here the CDR3 DNA reads TGCGCCAGCAGCTTCGGGGAAGAGACCCAGTACTTC.

The rearrangement uses TRBV2 and TRBJ2-2; maybe TRBD1 (6 bases). The CDR3 runs 12 residues. V was trimmed by 6 bases and J by 7 bases, leaving 9 bases between them. Germline V gene data show CDR1 as SNHLY and CDR2 as FYNNEI. DNA of the CDR3: TGTGCCAGCAGCCAGGGGAACGGGGAGCTGTTTTTT. Its protein product is CASSQGNGELFF.

This clone appeared a few times. V usage is TRBV4-3 and J usage is TRBJ2-7; D not certain. The V and J ends lost 0 bases and 7 bases respectively, with 13 bases between them. The germline V gene encodes CDR1 LGHNA and CDR2 YSLEER. The CDR3 contains 14 residues. This CDR3 reads CASSQETLKTEQYF. CDR3 nucleotides: TGCGCCAGCAGCCAAGAGACTTTGAAAACGGAGCAGTACTTC.

The chain links TRBV19 to TRBJ1-1; 7 nucleotides line up with TRBD1. The CDR3 spans 13 residues. Germline CDR1 and CDR2: LNHDA and SQIVND (reference sequence). The ends lost 5 bases at V and 1 base at J; junction bases unmatched: 1. CDR3 in amino acids: CASSPGGNTEAFF. DNA for the CDR3: TGTGCCAGTAGTCCAGGGGGGAACACTGAAGCTTTCTTT.

The chain joins TRBV2 to TRBJ2-7, with TRBD2 identical over 7 bases. The junction had 11 bases not matched to a gene; V was cut back by 2 bases and J by 4 bases. CDR1 and CDR2 from the germline V gene are SNHLY and FYNNEI. The CDR3 has 16 residues. CDR3 region: CASSELGEGLRYEQYF. The DNA for the CDR3 is TGTGCCAGCAGTGAATTGGGGGAGGGCCTTAGGTACGAGCAGTACTTC.

The chain joins TRBV7-2 to TRBJ2-7; the D gene is possibly TRBD2 (6 bases). Looked up from germline, CDR1 is SGHTA and CDR2 is FQGNSA. Trimming pared 2 bases from V and 3 bases from J, leaving 8 bases between. The CDR3 totals 13 residues. The CDR3 DNA reads TGTGCCAGCAGCTTACCCGGGGGCTACGAGCAGTACTTC. Its translation is CASSLPGGYEQYF.

The rearrangement joins TRBV4-3 to TRBJ1-2; D is undetermined. With 4 bases removed from V and 3 bases from J, the gap between germline ends came to 12 bases. The CDR3 extends over 14 amino acids. From germline, CDR1 is LGHNA and CDR2 YSLEER. The CDR3 loop reads CASSPRSGDYGYTF. The CDR3 DNA follows: TGCGCCAGCAGCCCACGTTCCGGTGACTATGGCTACACCTTC.

The chain has TRBV11-3 and TRBJ2-5; perhaps TRBD2 as D (6 bases). The CDR3 runs to 13 residues. V was clipped by 4 bases and J by 2 bases, with 8 bases between them. Germline V gene data show CDR1 as SGHNT and CDR2 as YENEEA. CDR3 DNA sequence: TGTGCCAGCAGCTCGCGGGATCAAGAGACCCAGTACTTC. Translated: CASSSRDQETQYF.

The chain is built from TRBV9 and TRBJ2-7; D unclear. CDR1 and CDR2 (germline): SGDLS, YYNGEE. The CDR3 covers 14 residues. The V gene lost 0 bases and the J gene lost 2 bases, with 9 bases spanning the gap. The DNA of the CDR3 is TGTGCCAGCAGCGTAGGTGGCACAACCTACGAGCAGTACTTC. This encodes CASSVGGTTYEQYF.

The chain is built from TRBV4-1 and TRBJ2-1; TRBD2 agrees at 13 bases. V lost 0 bases, J lost 6 bases, and 20 bases stayed unmatched. The germline CDR1 and CDR2 sequences are MGHRA and YSYEKL. The CDR3 loop spans 22 amino acids. For the CDR3, the DNA is TGCGCCAGCAGCCAAGATCAGGCAACTAGCGGGAGGGCCCTCTTTCTAGGCAATGAGCAGTTCTTC. Translating it yields CASSQDQATSGRALFLGNEQFF.

The rearrangement joins TRBV11-3 to TRBJ2-7, with D perhaps matching TRBD2 (6 bases). V was shortened by 3 bases and J by 2 bases, with 8 bases between the two germline ends. This CDR3 region has 13 residues. In germline, CDR1 is SGHNT, CDR2 YENEEA. The CDR3 here is CASSLGLAYEQYF. DNA for the CDR3: TGTGCCAGCAGCTTGGGACTGGCCTACGAGCAGTACTTC.

There are a few counts of this clone. The chain is built from TRBV18 and TRBJ1-5; D gene uncertain. V shed 0 bases and J shed 7 bases, with 10 bases lying between them. The CDR3 spans 14 residues. Germline loops: CDR1 KGHSH, CDR2 LQKENI. CDR3 region: CASSPPGGAQPQHF. The CDR3 DNA is TGTGCCAGCTCACCACCCGGTGGAGCACAGCCCCAGCATTTT.

Only a few counts were recorded for this clone. The chain combines TRBV5-1 with TRBJ2-7; D is undetermined. Deletions cut 4 bases from V and 3 bases from J, with 11 bases between. The CDR3 is made up of 13 amino acids. CDR1 SGHRS and CDR2 YFSETQ come from the germline V gene. The CDR3 coding sequence is TGCGCCAGCAGCGCGGTTTTGGGCTACGAGCAGTACTTC. As protein: CASSAVLGYEQYF.

The J gene is TRBJ2-7, the V gene TRBV5-6; D may be TRBD2 (5 bases). V was clipped by 1 base and J by 2 bases, with 10 bases between them. Germline V gene lookup returns CDR1 SGHDT and CDR2 YYEEEE. This CDR3 comprises 14 residues. The CDR3 loop is CASSLIGVPYEQYF. Written as DNA, the CDR3 is TGTGCCAGCAGCTTGATCGGGGTCCCCTACGAGCAGTACTTC. Full variable domain (outside the CDR3, taken from reference TRBV5-6 and TRBJ2-7): DAGVTQSPTHLIKTRGQQVTLRCSPKSGHDTVSWYQQALGQGPQFIFQYYEEEERQRGNFPDRFSGHQFPNYSSELNVNALLLGDSALYLCASSLIGVPYEQYFGPGTRLTVT.